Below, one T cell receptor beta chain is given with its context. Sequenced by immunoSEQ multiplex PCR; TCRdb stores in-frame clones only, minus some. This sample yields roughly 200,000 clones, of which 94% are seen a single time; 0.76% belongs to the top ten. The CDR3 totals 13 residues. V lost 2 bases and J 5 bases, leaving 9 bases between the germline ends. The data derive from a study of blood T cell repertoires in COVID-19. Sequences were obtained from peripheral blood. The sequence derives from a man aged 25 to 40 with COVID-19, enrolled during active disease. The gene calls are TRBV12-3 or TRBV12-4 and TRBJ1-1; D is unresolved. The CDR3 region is CASSLKEGTEAFF. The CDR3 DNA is TGTGCCAGCAGTTTAAAGGAGGGAACTGAAGCTTTCTTT.